These 30 T cell receptor beta chains originate from one sample sequenced in a study of tissue T cells after allogeneic stem cell transplantation. Assay used: immunoSEQ multiplex PCR; TCRdb lists only in-frame clones, some missing. The table has about 26,000 clones, around 90% seen once. The input for sequencing was blood, taken before transplantation. The receptors derive from a male donor aged 60 or over who later had graft-versus-host disease after an allogeneic stem cell transplant.

The chain uses TRBV20-1 and TRBJ1-6, with TRBD1 matching over 9 bases. The CDR3 loop spans 16 amino acids. Per the germline V gene, CDR1 is DFQATT and CDR2 is SNEGSKA (reference sequence). V shed 3 bases and J 7 bases; nucleotides not matched to a gene: 10. The CDR3 DNA reads as TGCAGTGCTAGTAACCCGGGACAGGGACTAAATTCACCCCTCCACTTT. Translation: CSASNPGQGLNSPLHF.

V and J are TRBV21-1 and TRBJ2-5; TRBD1, as called in the table, went unchecked against the DNA. TRBV21-1 is an annotated pseudogene. This CDR3 has 11 amino acids. DNA for the CDR3: TGTGCCAGGGGAAGGGGGAAGACCCAGTACTTC. Amino acid sequence: CARGRGKTQYF.

The rearrangement uses TRBV3-1 (or the pseudogene TRBV3-2) and TRBJ2-7; TRBD1 matches at 9 bases. The CDR3 runs 14 residues. Trimming cost V 1 base and J 6 bases; bases outside gene matches: 4. CDR1 and CDR2 from the germline V gene are LGHDT and YNNKEL (reference sequence). CDR3 DNA sequence: TGTGCCAGCAGCCAAGGGACAGGGGTTTCCGAGCAGTACTTC. Protein product: CASSQGTGVSEQYF.

This chain connects TRBV27 to TRBJ2-3; 14 bases match TRBD2. Germline-derived CDR1 and CDR2 are MNHEY and SMNVEV (reference sequence). This CDR3 is built from 16 residues. The ends lost 4 bases at V and 3 bases at J; junction bases unmatched: 3. The CDR3 protein is CASSSRLAGGTDTQYF. For the CDR3, the DNA is TGTGCCAGCAGTTCAAGACTAGCGGGGGGGACAGATACGCAGTATTTT.

This rearrangement joins TRBV15 to TRBJ2-1; D gene unclear. CDR1 is LNHNV, CDR2 YYDKDF, per germline (reference sequence). The CDR3 is made up of 12 amino acids. Trimming took 3 bases from V and 2 from J, leaving 2 bases between them. This CDR3 reads CATSRAYNEQFF. The CDR3 nucleotides are TGTGCCACCAGCAGGGCCTACAATGAGCAGTTCTTC.

The chain links TRBV7-6 to TRBJ2-3; perhaps D is TRBD1 or TRBD2 (5 bases each). The CDR3 runs to 14 residues. Trimming left V 9 bases short and J 1 base short, with 14 bases between. Germline CDR1 is SGHVS and CDR2 is FNYEAQ. CDR3 residues: CASTPPGRTDTQYF. In DNA, the CDR3 is TGTGCCAGTACCCCCCCGGGGCGCACAGATACGCAGTATTTT.

The genes are TRBV4-2 and TRBJ2-7; D not certain. This CDR3 contains 14 residues. From germline, CDR1 is LGHNA and CDR2 YNFKEQ. Between the trimmed V and J ends, which lost 0 bases and 3 bases, there was a span of 9 bases. DNA for the CDR3: TGTGCCAGCAGCCAAGATTCAGCGAACTACGAGCAGTACTTC. Amino acid sequence: CASSQDSANYEQYF.

The V call is TRBV5-1, the J call TRBJ2-7; D may match TRBD1 or TRBD2 (5 bases each). The CDR3 is made up of 15 amino acids. V lost 0 bases to trimming and J lost 0 bases, with 10 bases between them. Germline V gives CDR1 SGHRS, CDR2 YFSETQ. CDR3 protein: CASSLEWGSSYEQYF. CDR3 DNA sequence: TGCGCCAGCAGCTTGGAGTGGGGGAGCTCCTACGAGCAGTACTTC.

The chain recombines TRBV6-2 or TRBV6-3 with TRBJ2-3, with no clear D. Germline V gene sequence: CDR1 MNHEY, CDR2 SVGEGT. The length of the CDR3 is 12 residues. Trimming shortened V by 2 bases and J by 5 bases, and 5 bases separated the two germline ends. The DNA for the CDR3 is TGTGCCAGCAGTTACGTAGGAGATACGCAGTATTTT. Its translation is CASSYVGDTQYF.

The chain recombines TRBV18 with TRBJ1-5, with D unclear. Trimming cost V 5 bases and J 2 bases, with 10 bases left between them. This CDR3 region has 14 residues. The germline CDR1 and CDR2 sequences are KGHSH and LQKENI. CDR3 DNA sequence: TGTGCCAGCTCAGCCGGGGTTGGCAATCAGCCCCAGCATTTT. Translating gives CASSAGVGNQPQHF.

The V gene is TRBV5-5, the J gene TRBJ2-7, with D possibly matching TRBD2 (7 bases). Trimming shortened V by 3 bases and J by 7 bases, and 17 bases separated the two germline ends. Germline CDR1 SGHKS, CDR2 YYEKEE (reference sequence). This CDR3 is built from 14 residues. The DNA of the CDR3 is TGTGCCAGCAGCTCCGGGTGGCGGGGGACAGAGCAGTACTTC. Its protein product is CASSSGWRGTEQYF. Looking up the rest from reference TRBV5-5 and TRBJ2-7 gives the full variable domain: DAGVTQSPTHLIKTRGQQVTLRCSPISGHKSVSWYQQVLGQGPQFIFQYYEKEERGRGNFPDRFSARQFPNYSSELNVNALLLGDSALYLCASSSGWRGTEQYFGPGTRLTVT.

V usage is TRBV18 and J usage is TRBJ2-3; D is uncertain. The CDR3 contains 17 residues. V lost 3 bases and J lost 0, with 16 bases in between. Germline loops: CDR1 KGHSH, CDR2 LQKENI. CDR3: CASSPPNSVSSTDTQYF. CDR3 DNA: TGTGCCAGCTCACCCCCTAACAGCGTGTCTAGCACAGATACGCAGTATTTT.

This chain links TRBV21-1 with TRBJ1-1. TRBV21-1 represents a pseudogene. The CDR3 has 15 residues. The CDR3 region is CASTISGGENTEAFF. The CDR3 DNA follows: TGTGCCAGCACCATTTCAGGGGGGGAAAACACTGAAGCTTTCTTT.

V usage is TRBV18 and J usage is TRBJ2-3; no clear D. The germline V gene encodes CDR1 KGHSH and CDR2 LQKENI. Trimming stripped 4 bases from V and 2 bases from J, with 13 bases between. The CDR3 is made up of 15 amino acids. Here the CDR3 reads CASSLNARDTDTQYF. CDR3 in DNA: TGTGCCAGCTCACTTAACGCCCGCGACACAGATACGCAGTATTTT.

This chain joins TRBV3-1 (or the pseudogene TRBV3-2) and TRBJ2-7, with D unresolved. Germline lookup yields CDR1 LGHDT and CDR2 YNNKEL (reference sequence). The V gene lost 0 bases and the J gene lost 3 bases, with 12 bases spanning the gap. This CDR3 is built from 15 residues. The chain's CDR3 is CASSQDPTSFYEQYF. CDR3 sequence (DNA): TGTGCCAGCAGCCAAGATCCGACTTCTTTCTACGAGCAGTACTTC.

The CDR3 DNA reads TGCGCCAGCAGCTTGCAAATTGACCCGAAAAAACTGTTTTTT. Translated, it gives CASSLQIDPKKLFF. The chain links TRBV5-1 to TRBJ1-4; D uncertain. The CDR3 spans 14 residues. V lost 1 base and J lost 9, with 13 bases in between. Looked up from germline, CDR1 is SGHRS and CDR2 is YFSETQ.

The chain recombines TRBV7-9 with TRBJ2-3; D tentatively fits TRBD1 or TRBD2 (5 bases each). Germline V CDR1 and CDR2: SEHNR, FQNEAQ (reference sequence). Trimming took off 1 base at V and 3 bases at J, with 11 bases between the two ends. This CDR3 comprises 15 residues. CDR3 in DNA: TGTGCCAGCAGCTTAGATGGGACGGTTACAGATACGCAGTATTTT. This sequence encodes CASSLDGTVTDTQYF.

The chain couples TRBV29-1 to TRBJ2-1, with D perhaps assigned TRBD1 or TRBD2 (6 bases each). V lost 8 bases, J lost 6 bases, and 14 bases lay in between. CDR3 length equals 12 residues. Germline assignment: CDR1 SQVTM and CDR2 ANQGSEA. CDR3 sequence (DNA): TGCAGCTCCCAGAGGGGGGTCAATGAGCAGTTCTTC. Translated: CSSQRGVNEQFF.

The rearrangement joins TRBV9 to TRBJ2-5; 15 bases are shared with TRBD2. The CDR3 spans 16 residues. The trim removed 4 bases at V and 3 bases at J, leaving 4 bases unmatched. In germline, CDR1 is SGDLS, CDR2 YYNGEE. The CDR3 is CASSPGLAGGKETQYF. In DNA, the CDR3 is TGTGCCAGCAGCCCTGGACTAGCGGGGGGGAAAGAGACCCAGTACTTC.

The chain has TRBV5-5 and TRBJ1-2, with D unclear. Trimming removed 4 bases at V and 5 bases at J, with 12 bases between. CDR3 size: 13 residues. CDR1 is SGHKS, CDR2 YYEKEE, per germline (reference sequence). CDR3 in DNA: TGTGCCAGCAGCCAGGAGGTCGGATATGGCTACACCTTC. Translating it yields CASSQEVGYGYTF.

V and J are TRBV5-1 and TRBJ1-1; D is uncertain. Trimming left V 0 bases short and J 2 bases short, with 5 bases between. CDR3 length equals 13 residues. Germline V CDR1 and CDR2: SGHRS, YFSETQ. CDR3 amino acids: CASSLADNTEAFF. The CDR3 DNA follows: TGCGCCAGCAGCTTGGCAGATAACACTGAAGCTTTCTTT.

This rearrangement joins TRBV18 to TRBJ1-1, with D possibly being TRBD1 (5 bases). This CDR3 region has 14 residues. Germline V lookup: CDR1 KGHSH, CDR2 LQKENI. Deletions cut 5 bases from V and 0 bases from J, with 10 bases between. CDR3 nucleotides: TGTGCCAGCTCAGCCGACAGCCTGAACACTGAAGCTTTCTTT. It yields the protein CASSADSLNTEAFF.

The chain carries TRBV6-5 and TRBJ1-5, with D possibly TRBD1 on 5 matching bases. Germline V gene lookup returns CDR1 MNHEY and CDR2 SVGAGI. Trimming removed 10 bases at V and 0 bases at J, with 16 bases between. This CDR3 has 15 amino acids. CDR3 sequence (DNA): TGTGCCACCGGATCCCGACAGAATAGCAATCAGCCCCAGCATTTT. Its protein is CATGSRQNSNQPQHF.

This rearrangement joins TRBV2 to TRBJ2-2; no reliable D call. V was pared by 4 bases and J by 5 bases, with 5 bases between. The CDR3 covers 12 residues. Looked up from germline, CDR1 is SNHLY and CDR2 is FYNNEI. The CDR3 region has the DNA TGTGCCAGCAGTGTAGGAACCGGGGAGCTGTTTTTT. Translating gives CASSVGTGELFF. Full variable domain (remainder filled in from reference TRBV2 and TRBJ2-2): EPEVTQTPSHQVTQMGQEVILRCVPISNHLYFYWYRQILGQKVEFLVSFYNNEISEKSEIFDDQFSVERPDGSNFTLKIRSTKLEDSAMYFCASSVGTGELFFGEGSRLTVL.

This clone was detected only a few times. The CDR3 nucleotides are TGCGCCAGCAGCTTGGAGAACAGGGACACCGGGGAGCTGTTTTTT. Translation: CASSLENRDTGELFF. The chain is built from TRBV5-1 and TRBJ2-2; the D gene is possibly TRBD1 (6 bases). Germline V gene sequence: CDR1 SGHRS, CDR2 YFSETQ. CDR3 length equals 15 residues. V gave up 0 bases and J gave up 3 bases, with 9 bases separating them.

The rearrangement uses TRBV4-2 and TRBJ1-3; possible D gene TRBD1, 5 bases. This CDR3 comprises 16 residues. Deletions cut 0 bases from V and 0 bases from J, with 9 bases between. Germline assignment: CDR1 LGHNA and CDR2 YNFKEQ. The CDR3, as DNA: TGTGCCAGCAGCCAAGAGGGGACGGCCTCTGGAAACACCATATATTTT. This gives the protein CASSQEGTASGNTIYF.

The V and J genes are TRBV27 and TRBJ1-3, with D hard to call. The germline gives CDR1 MNHEY, CDR2 SMNVEV (reference sequence). This CDR3 spans 17 amino acids. The germline V and J ends were trimmed by 0 bases and 0 bases, with 12 bases remaining between them. CDR3 DNA: TGTGCCAGCAGTTTATCTGGCAGAGAAAGCTCTGGAAACACCATATATTTT. This encodes CASSLSGRESSGNTIYF.

This clone was counted once. V is TRBV6-5 and J is TRBJ2-7; 7 bases are shared with TRBD1. V shed 2 bases, J shed 0 bases, and the junction held 4 bases outside the gene matches. Germline CDR1 reads MNHEY; CDR2 reads SVGAGI. The CDR3 totals 15 residues. This CDR3 is CASSYRGQSSYEQYF. The CDR3 DNA is TGTGCCAGCAGTTACAGGGGACAGAGCTCCTACGAGCAGTACTTC.

This clone appeared a single time. CDR3 protein: CASSEAEITEAFF. The CDR3 DNA is TGTGCCAGCAGTGAGGCGGAAATCACTGAAGCTTTCTTT. The V and J genes are TRBV6-1 and TRBJ1-1; D is unresolved. V was shortened by 3 bases and J by 4 bases, with 9 bases between the two germline ends. This CDR3 has 13 residues. The V gene's germline CDR1 is MNHNS and CDR2 SASEGT.

The chain combines TRBV6-5 with TRBJ1-5, with a possible D match to TRBD1 (6 bases). The V end was cut by 7 bases, the J end by 0 bases, with 13 bases between. Germline CDR1 and CDR2: MNHEY and SVGAGI. The CDR3 runs 15 residues. The CDR3 DNA reads TGTGCCAGCAAAGCAGGGGCCTTTAGCAATCAGCCCCAGCATTTT. This encodes CASKAGAFSNQPQHF.